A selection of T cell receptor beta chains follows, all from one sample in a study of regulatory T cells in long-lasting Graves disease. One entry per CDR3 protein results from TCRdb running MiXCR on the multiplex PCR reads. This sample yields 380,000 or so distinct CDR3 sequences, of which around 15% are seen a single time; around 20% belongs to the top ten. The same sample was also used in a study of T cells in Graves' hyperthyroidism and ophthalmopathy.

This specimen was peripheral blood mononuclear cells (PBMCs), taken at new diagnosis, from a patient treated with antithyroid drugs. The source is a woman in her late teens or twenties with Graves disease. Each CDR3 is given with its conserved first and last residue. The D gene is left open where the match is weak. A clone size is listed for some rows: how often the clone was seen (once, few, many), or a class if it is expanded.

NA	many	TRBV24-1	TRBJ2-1	TGTGCCACCAGTGACGCCGGGACACCTTACAATGAGCAGTTCTTC	CATSDAGTPYNEQFF
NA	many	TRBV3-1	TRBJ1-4	TGTGCCAGCAGCCAAGGTTGGGCCGGTGAAAAACTGTTTTTT	CASSQGWAGEKLFF
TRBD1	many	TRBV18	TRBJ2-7	TGTGCCAGCTCACCACGGGACAGGGTAACCTACGAGCAGTACTTC	CASSPRDRVTYEQYF
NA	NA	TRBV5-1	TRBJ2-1	TGCGCCAGCAGCTCAAACGCGGGATTGAGCAATGAGCAGTTCTTC	CASSSNAGLSNEQFF
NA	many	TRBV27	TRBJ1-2	TGTGCCAGCAGTACCTCTCCGCCGGGGGGCTACACCTTC	CASSTSPPGGYTF
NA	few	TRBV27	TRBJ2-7	TGTGCCAGCAGTTTGGGGTCTATGGGCCACGAGCAGTACTTC	CASSLGSMGHEQYF
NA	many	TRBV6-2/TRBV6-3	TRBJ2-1	TGTGCCAGCAGTGAAGCGATCTATGAGCAGTTCTTC	CASSEAIYEQFF
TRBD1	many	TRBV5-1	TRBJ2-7	TGCGCCAGCAGCTCGATTGACAGGGGGCGCAGAAGGTCCTACGAGCAGTACTTC	CASSSIDRGRRRSYEQYF
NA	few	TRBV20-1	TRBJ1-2	TGCAGTGCTAGCCCCCCAGGGGAAAGACCTAACTATGGCTACACCTTC	CSASPPGERPNYGYTF
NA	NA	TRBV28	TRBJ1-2	TGTGCCAGCAGTTTACGGGGGGCAGACTATGGCTACACCTTC	CASSLRGADYGYTF
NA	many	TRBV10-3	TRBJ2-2	TGTGCCATCAGTGAGCGACGACGAGACACCGGGGAGCTGTTTTTT	CAISERRRDTGELFF
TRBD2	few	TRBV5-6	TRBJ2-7	TGTGCCAGCAGCGGCGGGGGGCCTGGGGTTGAGCAGTACTTC	CASSGGGPGVEQYF
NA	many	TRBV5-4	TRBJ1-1	TGTGCCAGCAGCTTGGTAGGAGCAGGGAACACTGAAGCTTTCTTT	CASSLVGAGNTEAFF
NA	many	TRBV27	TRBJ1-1	TGTGCCAGCAGCCCTCACAGGGCGGTAGGCACTGAAGCTTTCTTT	CASSPHRAVGTEAFF
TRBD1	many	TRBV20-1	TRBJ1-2	TGCAGTGCTAGAGATCCGGGACAGGGGTTCACTAACTATGGCTACACCTTC	CSARDPGQGFTNYGYTF
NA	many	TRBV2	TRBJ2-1	TGTGCCAGCTGTTGGACCCAGATGGACAATGAGCAGTTCTTC	CASCWTQMDNEQFF
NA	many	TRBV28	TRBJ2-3	TGTGCCAGCAGTTTCGTGGGGGAGTCCTCTAGCACAGATACGCAGTATTTT	CASSFVGESSSTDTQYF
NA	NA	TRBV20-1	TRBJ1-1	TGCAGTGCTAGTAGGCAGCTTGAAGCTTTCTTT	CSASRQLEAFF
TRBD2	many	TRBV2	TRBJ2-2	TGTGCCAGCAGTGAAAGTTGGGTGCTAGCGGGAACCGGGGAGCTGTTTTTT	CASSESWVLAGTGELFF
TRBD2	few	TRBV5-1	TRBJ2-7	TGCGCCAGCAGCAGCCAAGGGACTAGCGCCGTGTCTGACTACGAGCAGTACTTC	CASSSQGTSAVSDYEQYF
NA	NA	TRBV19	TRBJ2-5	TGTGCCAGTAGTCCGGGACGTGACCAAGAGACCCAGTACTTC	CASSPGRDQETQYF
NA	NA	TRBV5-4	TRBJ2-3	TGTACCAGCAGCGCCGGACCCGGGGGCGATACGCAGTATTTT	CTSSAGPGGDTQYF
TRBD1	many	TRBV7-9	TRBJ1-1	TGTGCCAGCAGCCCGGGACAGAGAATGAACACTGAAGCTTTCTTT	CASSPGQRMNTEAFF
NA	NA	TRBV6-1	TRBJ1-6	TGTGCCAGCAGCGAGGAAAGCTCCTATAATTCACCCCTCCACTTT	CASSEESSYNSPLHF
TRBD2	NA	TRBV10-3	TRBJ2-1	TGTGCCATCAGTGAGTTAGCGGGGGTAGTTGAGCAGTTCTTC	CAISELAGVVEQFF
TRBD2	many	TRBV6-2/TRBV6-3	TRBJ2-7	TGTGCCAGCAGCTTCCCTCGACTAGCGGGAGGGATTAGATCCTCCTACGAGCAGTACTTC	CASSFPRLAGGIRSSYEQYF
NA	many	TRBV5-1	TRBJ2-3	TGCGCCAGCAGCTTCAATCAGCGGAGCACAGATACGCAGTATTTT	CASSFNQRSTDTQYF
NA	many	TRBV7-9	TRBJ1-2	TGTGCCAGCAGGGGGACGGGAAACTATGGCTACACCTTC	CASRGTGNYGYTF
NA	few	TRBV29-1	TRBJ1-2	TGCAGCGTTGAAGGGAGCGATGGCTACACCTTC	CSVEGSDGYTF
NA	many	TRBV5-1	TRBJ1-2	TGTGCCAGCAGCTTGGCGGGGCGGGGAGGCCATGGCTACACCTTC	CASSLAGRGGHGYTF
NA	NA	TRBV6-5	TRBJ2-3	TGTGCCAGCAGTTATGGAGATACGCAGTATTTT	CASSYGDTQYF
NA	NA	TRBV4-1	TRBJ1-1	TGCGCCAGCAGCCGAATAGGGGTGGGGGCGCTGAACACTGAAGCTTTCTTT	CASSRIGVGALNTEAFF
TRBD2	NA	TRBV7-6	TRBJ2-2	TGTGCCAGCAGCTTAGGGTTAGCGGGGGCCAACACCGGGGAGCTGTTTTTT	CASSLGLAGANTGELFF
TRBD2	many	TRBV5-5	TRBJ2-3	TGTGCCAGCAGCTCCATTAGCGGGGGGGAGCACACAGATACGCAGTATTTT	CASSSISGGEHTDTQYF
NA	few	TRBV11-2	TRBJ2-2	TGTGCCAGCAGCCAGTCGGGGGAGTGGTTTTTT	CASSQSGEWFF
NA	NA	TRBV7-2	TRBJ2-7	TGTGCCAGCAGCTTAGAAGAGAGGGTCTCCTACGAGCAGTACTTC	CASSLEERVSYEQYF
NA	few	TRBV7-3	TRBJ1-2	TGTGCCAGCAGCTCCTACCCCCAGGCACATGGCTACACCTTC	CASSSYPQAHGYTF
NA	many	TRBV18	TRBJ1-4	TGTGCCAGCTCACCACCGAGTTCCGGTGAAAAACTGTTTTTT	CASSPPSSGEKLFF
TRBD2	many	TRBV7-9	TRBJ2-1	TGTGCCAGCAGCTCCTCACTAGCGGGAGCTGTCAATGAGCAGTTCTTC	CASSSSLAGAVNEQFF
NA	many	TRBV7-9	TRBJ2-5	TGTGCCAGCAGCGCGATAGGGGCAGGGAACCAAGAGACCCAGTACTTC	CASSAIGAGNQETQYF
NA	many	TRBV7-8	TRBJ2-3	TGTGCCAGCAGCTTATCAGGGGTGGGATGGACAGATACGCAGTATTTT	CASSLSGVGWTDTQYF
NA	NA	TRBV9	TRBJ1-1	TGTGCCAGCAGCGTAGACGGCAGGCTCAATTCCCAAGCTTTCTTT	CASSVDGRLNSQAFF
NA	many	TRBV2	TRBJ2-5	TGTGCCAGCAGCCGACGGTTGGTCCAAGAGACCCAGTACTTC	CASSRRLVQETQYF
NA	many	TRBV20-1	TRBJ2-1	TGCAGTGCTAGAGATCTCACTAGTCTCAATGAGCAGTTCTTC	CSARDLTSLNEQFF
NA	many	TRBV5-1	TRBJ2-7	TGCGCCAGCAGCTTGGCCCAAGCCAAGCCAGGGTACGAGCAGTACTTC	CASSLAQAKPGYEQYF
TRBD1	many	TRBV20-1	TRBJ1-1	TGCAGTGCTTCGACAGGGTTCGAAGCTTTCTTT	CSASTGFEAFF
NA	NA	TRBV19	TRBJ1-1	TGTGCCAGTAGTATAAAAAGGAACACTGAAGCTTTCTTT	CASSIKRNTEAFF
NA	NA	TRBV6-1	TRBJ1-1	TGTGCCAGCAGTGAGCTCAGGGCCACTGAAGCTTTCTTT	CASSELRATEAFF
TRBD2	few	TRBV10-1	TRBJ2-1	TGCGCCAGCAGTTCGACTAGCCGGAACTACAATGAGCAGTTCTTC	CASSSTSRNYNEQFF
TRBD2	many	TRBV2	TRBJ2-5	TGTGCCAGCAAGTATAGCGGGGGCTCGTACCAAGAGACCCAGTACTTC	CASKYSGGSYQETQYF
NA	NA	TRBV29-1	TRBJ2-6	TGCAGCGTTGATATCAGTTCTGGGGCCAACGTCCTGACTTTC	CSVDISSGANVLTF
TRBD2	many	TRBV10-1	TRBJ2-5	TGCGCCAGCAGTGACCAGACTAGCGGCCGCCAAGAGACCCAGTACTTC	CASSDQTSGRQETQYF